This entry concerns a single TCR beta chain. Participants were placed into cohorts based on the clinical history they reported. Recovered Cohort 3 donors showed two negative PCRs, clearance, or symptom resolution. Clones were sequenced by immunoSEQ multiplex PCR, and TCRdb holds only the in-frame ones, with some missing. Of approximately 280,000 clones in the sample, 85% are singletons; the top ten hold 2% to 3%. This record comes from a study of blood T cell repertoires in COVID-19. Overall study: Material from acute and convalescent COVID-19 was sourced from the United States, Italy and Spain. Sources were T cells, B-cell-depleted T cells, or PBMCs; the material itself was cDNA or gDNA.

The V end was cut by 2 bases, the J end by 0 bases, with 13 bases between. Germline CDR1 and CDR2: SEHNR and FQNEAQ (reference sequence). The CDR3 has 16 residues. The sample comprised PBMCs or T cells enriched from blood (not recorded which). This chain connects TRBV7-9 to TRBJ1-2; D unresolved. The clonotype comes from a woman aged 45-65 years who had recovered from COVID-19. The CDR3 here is CASSLLVGLANYGYTF. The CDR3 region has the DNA TGTGCCAGCAGCTTACTCGTCGGACTAGCTAACTATGGCTACACCTTC.